The 17 T cell receptor beta chains below all came from one sample that was sequenced in a study of early stage breast cancer tumors. TCRdb's copy holds only in-frame clones and misses some; the assay was immunoSEQ multiplex PCR. The sample holds tens of thousands of clones, roughly 83% seen once. Sequencing was done on a sample of blood. These receptors all stem from a person aged 45 to 59 with breast cancer.

This clone has only one observation. The genes are TRBV4-3 and TRBJ2-1, with TRBD1 matching over 7 bases. This CDR3 is 19 amino acids long. V shed 0 bases and J 4 bases; nucleotides not matched to a gene: 15. Looked up from germline, CDR1 is LGHNA and CDR2 is YSLEER. The CDR3 region has the DNA TGCGCCAGCAGCCAAGATTCCGCCAGGGACAGACTCTATTACAATGAGCAGTTCTTC. This codes for CASSQDSARDRLYYNEQFF.

In its sample, this clone was seen once. The chain uses TRBV5-1 and TRBJ1-3; TRBD1 is a possible D gene (5 bases). Germline V gene lookup returns CDR1 SGHRS and CDR2 YFSETQ. The CDR3 extends over 15 amino acids. V was clipped by 3 bases and J by 1 base, with 11 bases between them. CDR3 region: CASSYGGKSGNTIYF. CDR3 in DNA: TGCGCCAGCAGCTACGGGGGGAAGTCTGGAAACACCATATATTTT.

The chain employs TRBV7-2 and TRBJ1-5; TRBD1 is a possible D gene (5 bases). The V end lost 3 bases, the J end lost 7 bases, and 22 bases lay between the germline ends. CDR3 size: 17 residues. Germline lookup yields CDR1 SGHTA and CDR2 FQGNSA. The CDR3 sequence is CASSLGGAGLGRQPQHF. In DNA, the CDR3 is TGTGCCAGCAGCTTGGGTGGGGCAGGGCTCGGACGCCAGCCCCAGCATTTT.

The chain carries TRBV9 and TRBJ2-6, with unresolved D. From germline, CDR1 is SGDLS and CDR2 YYNGEE. The CDR3 is made up of 18 amino acids. Trimming stripped 4 bases from V and 0 bases from J, with 17 bases between. CDR3 nucleotide sequence: TGTGCCAGCAGCTTCCCCCGAGGACCGAGCTCTGGGGCCAACGTCCTGACTTTC. It codes for CASSFPRGPSSGANVLTF.

This clone was recorded a few times. The V gene is TRBV19, the J gene TRBJ1-5; 7 bases agree with TRBD1. The ends lost 4 bases at V and 7 bases at J; junction bases unmatched: 10. The CDR3 is 15 residues long. Germline-derived CDR1 and CDR2 are LNHDA and SQIVND (reference sequence). The chain's CDR3 is CASSTRGDRGQPQHF. The DNA of the CDR3 is TGTGCCAGTAGTACCCGAGGGGACAGAGGGCAGCCCCAGCATTTT.

The chain carries TRBV2 and TRBJ2-5; 7 nucleotides agree with TRBD2. Germline V CDR1 and CDR2: SNHLY, FYNNEI. There are 14 residues in the CDR3. V lost 7 bases, J lost 5 bases, and 10 bases stayed unmatched. The DNA of the CDR3 is TGTGCCAGCAATTCTGTTGCGGGAGCGGAGACCCAGTACTTC. This gives the protein CASNSVAGAETQYF.

V gene TRBV5-6 combines with J gene TRBJ1-5, with 7 bases that match TRBD1. This CDR3 has 15 residues. Trimming cost V 6 bases and J 0 bases; bases outside gene matches: 6. Germline CDR1 reads SGHDT; CDR2 reads YYEEEE. CDR3 DNA: TGTGCCAGCATGAGACAGGGATCTAGCAATCAGCCCCAGCATTTT. Translation: CASMRQGSSNQPQHF.

The gene calls are TRBV7-9 and TRBJ2-6; D may be TRBD2 (6 bases). Trimming pared 8 bases from V and 1 base from J, leaving 9 bases between. The CDR3 has 14 amino acids. CDR1 SEHNR and CDR2 FQNEAQ come from the germline V gene (reference sequence). The CDR3 sequence is CASRGASGANVLTF. The DNA for the CDR3 is TGTGCCAGCCGCGGGGCTTCTGGGGCCAACGTCCTGACTTTC.

The rearrangement joins TRBV5-1 to TRBJ2-5; tentatively, D is TRBD1 or TRBD2 (5 bases each). The V gene lost 4 bases and the J gene lost 5 bases, with 15 bases spanning the gap. The germline V gene encodes CDR1 SGHRS and CDR2 YFSETQ. CDR3 length equals 14 residues. Here the CDR3 DNA reads TGCGCCAGCAGCCCCCAGGGCACGGGGGAGACCCAGTACTTC. Translated: CASSPQGTGETQYF. The full variable domain, with the rest looked up from reference TRBV5-1 and TRBJ2-5, is KAGVTQTPRYLIKTRGQQVTLSCSPISGHRSVSWYQQTPGQGLQFLFEYFSETQRNKGNFPGRFSGRQFSNSRSEMNVSTLELGDSALYLCASSPQGTGETQYFGPGTRLLVL.

The chain uses TRBV5-1 and TRBJ2-2, with 7 bases that match TRBD2. The germline CDR1 and CDR2 sequences are SGHRS and YFSETQ. The CDR3 totals 17 residues. The V gene end was trimmed by 0 bases and the J gene end by 0 bases; junction bases not matched to a gene: 5. DNA for the CDR3: TGCGCCAGCAGCTTGGTTGGGGGAGGGCCGAACACCGGGGAGCTGTTTTTT. Amino acid sequence: CASSLVGGGPNTGELFF.

V gene TRBV27 combines with J gene TRBJ2-5, with 12 bases identical to TRBD1. Trimming at V came to 5 bases and at J to 7 bases, leaving 14 bases not matched to a gene. The germline gives CDR1 MNHEY, CDR2 SMNVEV (reference sequence). The CDR3 is 17 amino acids. Written as DNA, the CDR3 is TGTGCCAGCAGTCCTACTCCGGGACAGGGGGCCTTAAGGACCCAGTACTTC. Its translation is CASSPTPGQGALRTQYF.

This chain connects TRBV11-2 to TRBJ2-5; D could derive from TRBD1 or TRBD2 (5 bases each). This CDR3 spans 14 amino acids. Trimming pared 3 bases from V and 4 bases from J, leaving 12 bases between. Germline-derived CDR1 and CDR2 are SGHAT and FQNNGV. Here the CDR3 DNA reads TGTGCCAGCAGCTTTAACACCGGGGCAGAGACCCAGTACTTC. It translates to CASSFNTGAETQYF.

The chain couples TRBV7-2 to TRBJ2-7, with D possibly matching TRBD2 (5 bases). In germline, CDR1 is SGHTA, CDR2 FQGNSA. V was shortened by 0 bases and J by 3 bases, with 12 bases between the two germline ends. The CDR3 contains 15 residues. The CDR3 DNA reads as TGTGCCAGCAGCTTAGCCGAGGGTCCTCACTACGAGCAGTACTTC. It encodes CASSLAEGPHYEQYF.

J is TRBJ2-7 and V is TRBV19, with 10 bases that match TRBD1. V shed 6 bases, J shed 2 bases, and the junction held 4 bases outside the gene matches. CDR1 and CDR2 from the germline V gene are LNHDA and SQIVND (reference sequence). The CDR3 consists of 14 residues. CDR3 protein: CASRGTGETYEQYF. CDR3 nucleotides: TGTGCCAGTAGGGGGACAGGGGAGACCTACGAGCAGTACTTC.

This chain joins TRBV5-6 and TRBJ1-1; unclear D gene. V shed 4 bases and J shed 0 bases, with 10 bases lying between them. Looked up from germline, CDR1 is SGHDT and CDR2 is YYEEEE. The CDR3 runs 14 residues. The chain's CDR3 is CASSVGPMNTEAFF. Written as DNA, the CDR3 is TGTGCCAGCAGCGTCGGGCCCATGAACACTGAAGCTTTCTTT.

In its sample, this clone was seen once. The rearrangement uses TRBV5-8 and TRBJ2-5; 10 positions agree with TRBD1. V shed 4 bases and J 7 bases; nucleotides not matched to a gene: 4. Germline V CDR1 and CDR2: SGHTS, YDEGEE. This CDR3 has 13 residues. CDR3 region: CASSPRTGGTQYF. As DNA, the CDR3 is TGTGCCAGCAGCCCCCGGACAGGGGGGACCCAGTACTTC. Together with reference TRBV5-8 and TRBJ2-5, the CDR3 gives the full variable domain: EAGVTQSPTHLIKTRGQQATLRCSPISGHTSVYWYQQALGLGLQFLLWYDEGEERNRGNFPPRFSGRQFPNYSSELNVNALELEDSALYLCASSPRTGGTQYFGPGTRLLVL.

The V and J genes are TRBV28 and TRBJ1-3; D unresolved. Trimming pared 6 bases from V and 4 bases from J, leaving 10 bases between. The CDR3 consists of 13 residues. The germline gives CDR1 MDHEN, CDR2 SYDVKM. Written as DNA, the CDR3 is TGTGCCAGCAGCGGGTCAGCGGGAAACACCATATATTTT. This translates into CASSGSAGNTIYF.